The rows below give T cell receptor beta chains drawn from one sample of a study of T cell responses to AZD1222 COVID-19 vaccine. The method was immunoSEQ multiplex PCR; TCRdb's version includes in-frame clones alone and lacks a portion of them. The sample contains around 150,000 clones, 90% to 95% of which appear only once. The material sequenced was peripheral blood, taken 28 days after the second AZD1222 dose. These receptors originate from an adult who received the AZD1222 COVID-19 vaccine. CDR3s include the opening cysteine and the closing phenylalanine or tryptophan. D genes are given only for firm matches. Clone size is given for some rows only: seen once, a few or many times, or a class if the clone is expanded.

abundance | j_gene | v_gene | d_gene | CDR3nt | CDR3aa
. | TRBJ2-1 | TRBV19 | TRBD2 | TGTGCCAGTAGCGCTATTAGCGGGAGGGCAGAGGGCTACAATGAGCAGTTCTTC | CASSAISGRAEGYNEQFF
. | TRBJ1-6 | TRBV2 | . | TGTGCCAGCAGGGGCGTCCTCCACTTT | CASRGVLHF
. | TRBJ2-1 | TRBV3-1/TRBV3-2 | . | TGTGCCAGCAGCGGGAGTAACAATGAGCAGTTCTTC | CASSGSNNEQFF
. | TRBJ2-5 | TRBV28 | TRBD1 | TGTGCCAGCAGGGAATCCAGGGGGCTCCAAGAGACCCAGTACTTC | CASRESRGLQETQYF
. | TRBJ1-1 | TRBV9 | . | TGTGCCAGCAGCGTAGATTGGAGAGGGTACACTGAAGCTTTCTTT | CASSVDWRGYTEAFF
. | TRBJ1-1 | TRBV7-9 | TRBD1 | TGTGCCAGCCGTCTAGGGGGCAAAGGGACTGAAGCTTTCTTT | CASRLGGKGTEAFF
. | TRBJ2-1 | TRBV10-3 | TRBD1 | TGTGCCATCCATCCACAGGGGGCTGGAAATGAGCAGTTCTTC | CAIHPQGAGNEQFF
. | TRBJ2-2 | TRBV19 | TRBD1 | TGTGCCAGTAGTATAAACAGGGGAGCAGTGGAGCTGTTTTTT | CASSINRGAVELFF
. | TRBJ2-7 | TRBV28 | . | TGTGCCAGCAGATCCGGGACCCAGGACGCTGGGCAGTACTTC | CASRSGTQDAGQYF
. | TRBJ2-7 | TRBV18 | TRBD2 | TGTGCCAGCTCACCAACGCGGGAGGGTAAAAGCGAGCAGTACTTC | CASSPTREGKSEQYF
. | TRBJ2-7 | TRBV4-2 | . | TGTGCCAGCAGCCAGGGAGTGGTAGGATACGAGCAGTACTTC | CASSQGVVGYEQYF
. | TRBJ2-7 | TRBV30 | . | TGTGCCTGGAGTGTAGAGAGCGGACCCTACGAGCAGTACTTC | CAWSVESGPYEQYF
. | TRBJ2-5 | TRBV18 | TRBD1 | TGTGCCAGCTCACGGGACAGGCAAGAGACCCAGTACTTC | CASSRDRQETQYF
. | TRBJ2-1 | TRBV27 | . | TGTGCCAGCAGTCAAATTAGGCTTCGCGACAATGAGCAGTTCTTC | CASSQIRLRDNEQFF
. | TRBJ2-2 | TRBV7-3 | TRBD2 | TGTGCCAGCAGCTTGGGACTAGCGGGAGAAGGAACAGGGGAGCTGTTTTTT | CASSLGLAGEGTGELFF
. | TRBJ1-2 | TRBV7-2 | . | TGTGCCAGCAGCTATGAGACCCATGGCTACACCTTC | CASSYETHGYTF
. | TRBJ1-1 | TRBV27 | . | TGTGCCAGCAATCCGGGACACCTGAACACTGAAGCTTTCTTT | CASNPGHLNTEAFF
. | TRBJ2-1 | TRBV12-3/TRBV12-4 | TRBD2 | TGTGCCAGCAGAAACCTAGCGGCTCAGTTCTTC | CASRNLAAQFF
. | TRBJ2-2 | TRBV7-9 | . | TGTGCCAGCAGCTTATACAGGTTAGGGATCGGGGAGCTGTTTTTT | CASSLYRLGIGELFF
. | TRBJ2-2 | TRBV7-3 | . | TGTGCCAGCAGTTGGGCGGGGAACACCGGGGAGCTGTTTTTT | CASSWAGNTGELFF
. | TRBJ1-5 | TRBV4-1 | TRBD1 | TGCGCCAGCAGCCCGGGAGGGGGCGCAGGACAGCCCCAGCATTTT | CASSPGGGAGQPQHF
. | TRBJ2-2 | TRBV2 | . | TGTGCCAGCACAAACAGCAACACCGGGGAGCTGTTTTTT | CASTNSNTGELFF
. | TRBJ2-3 | TRBV7-2 | . | TGTGCCAGCAGCTTAGTGGGTGCGGGAATGACAGATACGCAGTATTTT | CASSLVGAGMTDTQYF
. | TRBJ1-3 | TRBV3-1/TRBV3-2 | . | TGTGCCAGCAGCTACCGACAGTCCGTGAGCTCTGGAAACACCATATATTTT | CASSYRQSVSSGNTIYF
. | TRBJ1-4 | TRBV18 | TRBD1 | TGTGCCAGCTCTCACCGGGACAGGGGCGAAAAACTGTTTTTT | CASSHRDRGEKLFF
. | TRBJ2-1 | TRBV2 | . | TGTGCCAGCAGTCAAAGGACGGGCGACAATGAGCAGTTCTTC | CASSQRTGDNEQFF
. | TRBJ2-7 | TRBV30 | TRBD1 | TGTGCCTGGAGTGGAGGGGGCGGCTCCTACGAGCAGTACTTC | CAWSGGGGSYEQYF
. | TRBJ2-7 | TRBV2 | . | TGTGCCAGCAGGGGGGGACGCGAGCAGTACTTC | CASRGGREQYF
. | TRBJ1-2 | TRBV2 | . | TGTGCCAGCGATCGTTCCGGGCCAAGTAACTATGGCTACACCTTC | CASDRSGPSNYGYTF
. | TRBJ1-1 | TRBV20-1 | . | TGCAGTGCCCCGGAGAACACTGAAGCTTTCTTT | CSAPENTEAFF
few | TRBJ1-2 | TRBV10-3 | . | TGTGCCACCCTCGGGGAGGGAAGTCTCCTTGGTGGCTACACCTTC | CATLGEGSLLGGYTF
. | TRBJ2-6 | TRBV2 | TRBD1 | TGTGCCAGCAGGACGGGACAGGGGTTTGGGGCCAACGTCCTGACTTTC | CASRTGQGFGANVLTF
. | TRBJ2-5 | TRBV29-1 | . | TGCAGCGTTGTACAGGGACACGAGACCCAGTACTTC | CSVVQGHETQYF
. | TRBJ1-1 | TRBV19 | . | TGTGCCAGTAGTCCCCTAATGCGGGGATTATCCAACACTGAAGCTTTCTTT | CASSPLMRGLSNTEAFF
. | TRBJ1-3 | TRBV28 | . | TGTGCCAGCAGTTCTTACCAAACAGCTGGAAACACCATATATTTT | CASSSYQTAGNTIYF
. | TRBJ1-4 | TRBV27 | . | TGTGCCAGCAGTTTGGGAGCAACTAATGAAAAACTGTTTTTT | CASSLGATNEKLFF
. | TRBJ2-1 | TRBV18 | . | TGTGCCAGCGGGACTTCACACAATGAGCAGTTCTTC | CASGTSHNEQFF
. | TRBJ1-2 | TRBV19 | TRBD1 | TGTGCCAGTAGTATAGAAACCCTCCGACAGGGGATGTCTCACTATGGCTACACCTTC | CASSIETLRQGMSHYGYTF
. | TRBJ2-7 | TRBV28 | . | TGTGCCAGCAGTTTACGATACGTAACTGGGGAGCAGTACTTC | CASSLRYVTGEQYF
. | TRBJ1-2 | TRBV28 | . | TGTGCCAGCAGTGCAACAGGGACCCCTATGCGGTACACCTTC | CASSATGTPMRYTF
. | TRBJ2-1 | TRBV3-1/TRBV3-2 | . | TGTGCCAGCAGCAGCAGCAGGGTTGGACCTGAGCAGTTCTTC | CASSSSRVGPEQFF
. | TRBJ2-1 | TRBV9 | TRBD1 | TGTGCCAGCAGCATTTGGGACAGGCCCTCGTCCTACAATGAGCAGTTCTTC | CASSIWDRPSSYNEQFF
. | TRBJ1-2 | TRBV28 | . | TGTGCCAGCAGTCCAACCGGGACCTCGAAGTACTATGGCTACACCTTC | CASSPTGTSKYYGYTF
. | TRBJ2-1 | TRBV4-2 | . | TGTGCCAGCAGCCAAAAGCGGAACTCCTACAATGAGCAGTTCTTC | CASSQKRNSYNEQFF